This entry concerns a single TCR beta chain. The study drew participants aged roughly 18 to 89 years from about two dozen US areas. Which cohort a participant joined came from the clinical history participants gave. These data are taken from a study of blood T cell repertoires in COVID-19. Study information: The United States, Italy and Spain provided the acute and convalescent COVID-19 samples.

Trimming took off 2 bases at V and 0 bases at J, with 10 bases between the two ends. Germline CDR1 reads SGDLS; CDR2 reads YYNGEE. This CDR3 spans 15 amino acids. The authors' processing: Estimates of nucleated cell counts were drawn from the amplification of reference gene primers. Libraries were prepared by immunoSEQ multiplex PCR; TCRdb keeps only in-frame clonotypes and omits some of them. V, J and clone size were drawn from that table, and D and trimming were deduced from the DNA. There are 250,000 or so clones in the sample; around 88% occur only once, and 2% to 2.5% lies in the top ten. The receptor was derived from a woman in her thirties or forties with acute COVID-19. Sequenced material: PBMCs or T cells enriched from blood (not recorded which). The chain combines TRBV9 with TRBJ2-3; D unresolved. CDR3: CASSVSSRSTDTQYF. Written as DNA, the CDR3 is TGTGCCAGCAGCGTTAGCAGTCGAAGCACAGATACGCAGTATTTT.